These 18 T cell receptor beta chains originate from one sample sequenced in a study of STAT5B mutations in CD4+ large granular lymphocyte leukemia. TCRdb's table, derived via immunoSEQ multiplex PCR, lists solely in-frame clones and lacks some. The table shows fewer than 25,000 clones, with roughly 80% occurring only once. Sequenced sample: CD4+ T cells from blood buffy coats. The receptors derive from a human donor in good health.

CDR3 coding DNA: TGTGCCAGCAGTTTAAGGTTAGCGGGGGGGGTCGATGAGCAGTTCTTC. This codes for CASSLRLAGGVDEQFF. The chain employs TRBV27 and TRBJ2-1; 11 nucleotides match TRBD2. CDR1 and CDR2 from the germline V gene are MNHEY and SMNVEV (reference sequence). This CDR3 spans 16 amino acids. Trimming removed 2 bases from V and 8 bases from J; junction bases left unmatched: 8.

The rearrangement uses TRBV21-1 and TRBJ1-5. TRBV21-1 is a listed pseudogene. CDR3 length: 14 residues. The CDR3 region is CASSTKGIRQPQHF. In DNA form, the CDR3 reads TGTGCCAGCAGCACTAAAGGGATTAGACAGCCCCAGCATTTT.

Notes on this clone: The same CDR3 can be traced to other DNA sequences in this sample. The chain recombines TRBV29-1 with TRBJ1-2; TRBD1 is a possible D gene (5 bases). Trimming removed 4 bases at V and 8 bases at J, with 11 bases between. The CDR3 runs to 11 residues. Per the germline V gene, CDR1 is SQVTM and CDR2 is ANQGSEA. The CDR3 DNA reads as TGCAGCGTTGGTGTCGGGGGGGGCTACACCTTC. This sequence encodes CSVGVGGGYTF.

CDR3 region: CASTSGQGHTQYF. In DNA form, the CDR3 reads TGTGCCAGCACGAGTGGACAGGGGCATACGCAGTATTTT. V usage is TRBV2 and J usage is TRBJ2-3; 9 bases match TRBD1. V lost 7 bases and J lost 7; bases outside the gene matches: 6. Per germline, CDR1 SNHLY and CDR2 FYNNEI. The CDR3 contains 13 residues.

V and J are TRBV9 and TRBJ2-5, with 15 bases aligning to TRBD2. The trim removed 4 bases at V and 5 bases at J, leaving 6 bases unmatched. CDR1 is SGDLS and CDR2 is YYNGEE in the germline V gene. The CDR3 is made up of 16 amino acids. CDR3: CASSPRTSGRGETQYF. The CDR3 DNA reads TGTGCCAGCAGCCCGAGGACTAGCGGGAGGGGTGAGACCCAGTACTTC. The full variable domain, rest sourced from reference TRBV9 and TRBJ2-5, is DSGVTQTPKHLITATGQRVTLRCSPRSGDLSVYWYQQSLDQGLQFLIQYYNGEERAKGNILERFSAQQFPDLHSELNLSSLELGDSALYFCASSPRTSGRGETQYFGPGTRLLVL.

This clone has more than one count but fewer than ten. The chain combines TRBV29-1 with TRBJ1-1; possible D gene TRBD1, 5 bases. The CDR3 contains 14 residues. Germline V CDR1 and CDR2: SQVTM, ANQGSEA. V shed 4 bases and J shed 5 bases, with 17 bases lying between them. The CDR3 DNA reads TGCAGCGTTGTCCCGGGGCCGACGAATACTGAAGCTTTCTTT. Translated, it gives CSVVPGPTNTEAFF.

This clone was counted only a few times. This chain uses TRBV30 with TRBJ2-1, with a weak D call TRBD1 (6 bases). The CDR3 covers 11 residues. CDR1 is GTSNPN, CDR2 SVGIG, per germline (reference sequence). V was clipped by 0 bases and J by 14 bases, with 11 bases between them. CDR3 residues: CAWSVTGQEFF. The CDR3, as DNA: TGTGCCTGGAGTGTAACGGGACAAGAGTTCTTC. Together with reference TRBV30 and TRBJ2-1, the CDR3 gives the full variable domain: SQTIHQWPATLVQPVGSPLSLECTVEGTSNPNLYWYRQAAGRGLQLLFYSVGIGQISSEVPQNLSASRPQDRQFILSSKKLLLSDSGFYLCAWSVTGQEFFGPGTRLTVL.

This CDR3 is CASSIDETSPVHTGELFF. The CDR3, as DNA: TGTGCCAGTAGTATAGATGAGACTAGTCCCGTTCACACCGGGGAGCTGTTTTTT. The V and J genes are TRBV19 and TRBJ2-2, with D possibly matching TRBD2 (6 bases). The length of the CDR3 is 18 residues. V shed 0 bases and J shed 3 bases, with 17 bases lying between them. The germline CDR1 and CDR2 sequences are LNHDA and SQIVND (reference sequence).

V and J are TRBV30 and TRBJ2-1, with TRBD1 identical over 11 bases. CDR3 length: 14 residues. The trim removed 3 bases at V and 9 bases at J, leaving 7 bases unmatched. From germline, CDR1 is GTSNPN and CDR2 SVGIG (reference sequence). In nucleotides, the CDR3 is TGTGCCTGGAGGGGGACAGGGGGATTCGGTGAGCAGTTCTTC. Protein: CAWRGTGGFGEQFF.

The chain joins TRBV5-6 to TRBJ1-3, with D uncertain. The V and J ends lost 0 bases and 5 bases respectively, with 6 bases between them. The CDR3 length is 13 residues. CDR1 is SGHDT and CDR2 is YYEEEE in the germline V gene. The DNA for the CDR3 is TGTGCCAGCAGCTTGGAACAGAGAAACACCATATATTTT. Translated: CASSLEQRNTIYF.

This CDR3 reads CASSAWTGGVNEQYF. The CDR3 coding sequence is TGTGCCAGCAGCGCCTGGACAGGGGGCGTCAACGAGCAGTACTTC. V and J are TRBV7-6 and TRBJ2-7, with 11 bases that match TRBD1. CDR3 length: 15 residues. In germline, CDR1 is SGHVS, CDR2 FNYEAQ. V was clipped by 5 bases and J by 5 bases; unmatched bases: 8.

The chain carries TRBV19 and TRBJ1-2, with TRBD1 matching 8 bases. Germline CDR1 LNHDA, CDR2 SQIVND (reference sequence). The CDR3 has 16 residues. Trimming cost V 3 bases and J 2 bases; bases outside gene matches: 8. In nucleotides, the CDR3 is TGTGCCAGTAGTATTCAGGGGACAGGAGGCAACTATGGCTACACCTTC. This gives the protein CASSIQGTGGNYGYTF.

This sequence joins TRBV4-1 and TRBJ2-3; TRBD2 matches 10 bases. This CDR3 is built from 16 residues. CDR1 is MGHRA and CDR2 is YSYEKL in the germline V gene. Unmatched junction bases numbered 7, after V lost 0 bases and J lost 7 bases. This chain's CDR3 is CASSQDASGSPNTQYF. The CDR3 DNA sequence: TGCGCCAGCAGCCAAGATGCTAGCGGGAGTCCAAATACGCAGTATTTT.

The CDR3 DNA sequence: TGTGCCAGTAGGGGCCCGGGGACTACCCGGGATACGCAGTATTTT. Protein product: CASRGPGTTRDTQYF. The J gene is TRBJ2-3, the V gene TRBV19; 7 positions match TRBD2. Trimming at V came to 6 bases and at J to 6 bases, leaving 12 bases not matched to a gene. CDR1 is LNHDA and CDR2 is SQIVND in the germline V gene (reference sequence). CDR3 size: 15 residues.

The chain joins TRBV5-1 to TRBJ2-2; 8 nucleotides match TRBD2. Trimming cost V 7 bases and J 7 bases; bases outside gene matches: 3. CDR1 is SGHRS and CDR2 is YFSETQ in the germline V gene. The CDR3 sequence is 12 residues long. The CDR3 coding sequence is TGCGCCAGCCGGGGGGGAAACGGGGAGCTGTTTTTT. It translates to CASRGGNGELFF.

The chain is built from TRBV5-1 and TRBJ1-2; no firm D call. Between the trimmed V and J ends, which lost 0 bases and 0 bases, there was a span of 6 bases. The CDR3 is 14 amino acids. Germline loops: CDR1 SGHRS, CDR2 YFSETQ. The CDR3 loop is CASSLAPSNYGYTF. Written as DNA, the CDR3 is TGCGCCAGCAGCTTGGCCCCTTCTAACTATGGCTACACCTTC.

The chain has TRBV11-3 and TRBJ2-3; D is ambiguous. V lost 2 bases to trimming and J lost 3 bases, with 9 bases between them. CDR3 length equals 14 residues. Germline V gene data show CDR1 as SGHNT and CDR2 as YENEEA. CDR3 coding DNA: TGTGCCAGCAGCTTATCCTCCTATACAGATACGCAGTATTTT. This encodes CASSLSSYTDTQYF.

The chain employs TRBV4-1 and TRBJ1-1, with 7 positions matching TRBD1. The CDR3 runs 17 residues. The germline gives CDR1 MGHRA, CDR2 YSYEKL. J gave up 3 bases and V 6 bases, and 16 bases lay outside the gene matches. CDR3 nucleotide sequence: TGCGCCAGCAGGTCTAACCGGGACAGCGGGAAGCACACTGAAGCTTTCTTT. It translates to CASRSNRDSGKHTEAFF.